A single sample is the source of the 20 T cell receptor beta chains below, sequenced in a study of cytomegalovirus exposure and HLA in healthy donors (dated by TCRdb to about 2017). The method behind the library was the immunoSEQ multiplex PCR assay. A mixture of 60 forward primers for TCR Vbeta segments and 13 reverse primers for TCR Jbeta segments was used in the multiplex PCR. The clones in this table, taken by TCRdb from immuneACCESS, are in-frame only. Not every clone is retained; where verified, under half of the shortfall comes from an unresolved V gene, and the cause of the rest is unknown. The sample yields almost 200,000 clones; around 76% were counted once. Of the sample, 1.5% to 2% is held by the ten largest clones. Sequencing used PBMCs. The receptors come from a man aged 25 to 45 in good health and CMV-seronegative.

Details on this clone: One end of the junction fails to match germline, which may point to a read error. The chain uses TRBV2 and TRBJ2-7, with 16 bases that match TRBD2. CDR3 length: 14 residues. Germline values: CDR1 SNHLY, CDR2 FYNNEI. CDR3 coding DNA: TGTGCCAGCAGTGAGCCCGGGACTAGCGGGAGGGCCGTCTTC. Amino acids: CASSEPGTSGRAVF. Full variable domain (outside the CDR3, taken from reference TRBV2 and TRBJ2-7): EPEVTQTPSHQVTQMGQEVILRCVPISNHLYFYWYRQILGQKVEFLVSFYNNEISEKSEIFDDQFSVERPDGSNFTLKIRSTKLEDSAMYFCASSEPGTSGRAVFGPGTRLTVT.

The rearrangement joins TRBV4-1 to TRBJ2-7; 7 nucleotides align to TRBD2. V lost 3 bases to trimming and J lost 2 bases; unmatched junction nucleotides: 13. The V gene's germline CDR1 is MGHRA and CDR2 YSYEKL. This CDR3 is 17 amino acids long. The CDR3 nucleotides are TGCGCCAGCAGCCAGAGATCGGGGGAAGGGAGGGCCTACGAGCAGTACTTC. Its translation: CASSQRSGEGRAYEQYF.

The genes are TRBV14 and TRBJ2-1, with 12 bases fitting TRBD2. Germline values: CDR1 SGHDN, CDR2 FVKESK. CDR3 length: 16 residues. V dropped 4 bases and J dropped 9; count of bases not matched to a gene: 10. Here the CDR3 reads CASSRSGTSGPGEQFF. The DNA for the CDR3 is TGTGCCAGCAGCCGTTCCGGGACTAGCGGGCCCGGTGAGCAGTTCTTC. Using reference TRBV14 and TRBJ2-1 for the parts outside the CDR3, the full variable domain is EAGVTQFPSHSVIEKGQTVTLRCDPISGHDNLYWYRRVMGKEIKFLLHFVKESKQDESGMPNNRFLAERTGGTYSTLKVQPAELEDSGVYFCASSRSGTSGPGEQFFGPGTRLTVL.

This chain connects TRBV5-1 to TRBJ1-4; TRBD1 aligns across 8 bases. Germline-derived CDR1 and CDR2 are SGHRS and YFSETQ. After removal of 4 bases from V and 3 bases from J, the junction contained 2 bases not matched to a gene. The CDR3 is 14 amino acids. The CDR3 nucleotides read TGCGCCAGCAGCCTGGACAGGGCTAATGAAAAACTGTTTTTT. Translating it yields CASSLDRANEKLFF.

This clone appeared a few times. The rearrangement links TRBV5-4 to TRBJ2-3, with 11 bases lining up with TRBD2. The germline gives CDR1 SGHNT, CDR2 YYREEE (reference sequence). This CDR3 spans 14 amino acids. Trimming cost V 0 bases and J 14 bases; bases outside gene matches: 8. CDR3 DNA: TGTGCCAGCAGCTTGGGTAATAGCGGGAGGGCCTGGTATTTT. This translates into CASSLGNSGRAWYF.

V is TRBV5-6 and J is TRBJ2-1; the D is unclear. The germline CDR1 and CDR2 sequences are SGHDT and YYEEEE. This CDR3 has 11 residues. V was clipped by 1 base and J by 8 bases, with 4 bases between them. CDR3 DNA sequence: TGTGCCAGCAGCTTGTGGCATGAGCAGTTCTTC. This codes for CASSLWHEQFF.

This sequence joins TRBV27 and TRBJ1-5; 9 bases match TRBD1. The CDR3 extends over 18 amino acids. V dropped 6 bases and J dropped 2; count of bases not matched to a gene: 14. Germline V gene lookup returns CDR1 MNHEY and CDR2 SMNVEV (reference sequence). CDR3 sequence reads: CASSPGQGTANGNQPQHF. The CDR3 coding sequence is TGTGCCAGCAGCCCCGGACAGGGGACTGCTAATGGCAATCAGCCCCAGCATTTT.

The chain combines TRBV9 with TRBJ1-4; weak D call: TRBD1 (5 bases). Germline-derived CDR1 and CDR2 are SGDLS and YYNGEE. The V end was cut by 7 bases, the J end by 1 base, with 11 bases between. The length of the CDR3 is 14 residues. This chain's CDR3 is CASGTGLTNEKLFF. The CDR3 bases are TGTGCCAGCGGAACAGGTTTAACTAATGAAAAACTGTTTTTT.

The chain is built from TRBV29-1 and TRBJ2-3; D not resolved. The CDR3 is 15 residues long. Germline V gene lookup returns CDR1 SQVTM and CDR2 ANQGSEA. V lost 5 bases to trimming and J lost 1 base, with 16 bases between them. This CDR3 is CSVIVAPTGTDTQYF. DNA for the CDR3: TGCAGCGTTATTGTAGCCCCAACTGGCACAGATACGCAGTATTTT.

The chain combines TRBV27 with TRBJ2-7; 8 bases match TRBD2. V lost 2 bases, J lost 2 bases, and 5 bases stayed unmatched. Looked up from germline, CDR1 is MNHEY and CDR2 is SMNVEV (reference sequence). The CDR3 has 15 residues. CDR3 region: CASSLGAGATYEQYF. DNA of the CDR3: TGTGCCAGCAGTTTAGGAGCGGGAGCTACCTACGAGCAGTACTTC.

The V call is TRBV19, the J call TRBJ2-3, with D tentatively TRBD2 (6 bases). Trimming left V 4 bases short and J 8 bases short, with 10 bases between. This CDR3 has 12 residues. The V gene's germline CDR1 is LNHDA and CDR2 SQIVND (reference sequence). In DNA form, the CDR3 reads TGTGCCAGTAGTACCAGGACTACTACGCAGTATTTT. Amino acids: CASSTRTTTQYF.

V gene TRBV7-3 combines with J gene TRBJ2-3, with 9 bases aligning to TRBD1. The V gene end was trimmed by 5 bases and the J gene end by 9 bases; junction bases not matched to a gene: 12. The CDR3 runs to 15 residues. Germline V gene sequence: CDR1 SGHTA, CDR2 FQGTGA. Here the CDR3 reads CASSQDRGFAGTQYF. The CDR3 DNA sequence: TGTGCCAGCAGCCAGGACAGGGGCTTCGCGGGAACGCAGTATTTT.

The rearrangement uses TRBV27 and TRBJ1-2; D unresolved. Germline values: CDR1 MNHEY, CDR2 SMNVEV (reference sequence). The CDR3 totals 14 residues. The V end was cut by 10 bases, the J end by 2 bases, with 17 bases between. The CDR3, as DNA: TGTGCCACCTATACCGCGGGGAGCAACTATGGCTACACCTTC. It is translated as CATYTAGSNYGYTF.

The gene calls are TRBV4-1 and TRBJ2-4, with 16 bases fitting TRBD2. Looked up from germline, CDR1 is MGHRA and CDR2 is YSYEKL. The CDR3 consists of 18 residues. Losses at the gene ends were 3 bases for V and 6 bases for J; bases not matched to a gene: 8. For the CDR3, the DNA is TGCGCCAGCAGCCAGAGGGGACTAGCGGGAGGGGAAGGAAACATTCAGTACTTC. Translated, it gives CASSQRGLAGGEGNIQYF.

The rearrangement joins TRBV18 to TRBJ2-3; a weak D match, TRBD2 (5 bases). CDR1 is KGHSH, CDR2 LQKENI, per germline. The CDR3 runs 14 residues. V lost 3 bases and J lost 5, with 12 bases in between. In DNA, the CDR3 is TGTGCCAGCTCACCGCCGGGGAGTGGAGATACGCAGTATTTT. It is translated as CASSPPGSGDTQYF.

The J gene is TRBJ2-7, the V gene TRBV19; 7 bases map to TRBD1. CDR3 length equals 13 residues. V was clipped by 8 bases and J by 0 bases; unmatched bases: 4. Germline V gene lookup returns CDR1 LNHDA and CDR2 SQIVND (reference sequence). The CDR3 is CASLDRSSYEQYF. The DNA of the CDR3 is TGTGCCAGTCTGGACAGGAGCTCCTACGAGCAGTACTTC.

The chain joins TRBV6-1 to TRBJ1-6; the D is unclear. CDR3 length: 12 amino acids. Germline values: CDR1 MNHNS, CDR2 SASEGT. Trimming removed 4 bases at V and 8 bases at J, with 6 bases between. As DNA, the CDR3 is TGTGCCAGCAGTGTTCCTGATTCACCCCTCCACTTT. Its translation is CASSVPDSPLHF.

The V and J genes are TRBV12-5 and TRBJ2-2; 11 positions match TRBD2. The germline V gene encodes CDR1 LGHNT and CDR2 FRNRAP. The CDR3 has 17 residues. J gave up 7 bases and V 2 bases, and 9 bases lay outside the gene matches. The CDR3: CASGLRVAGGSDGELFF. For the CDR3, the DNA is TGTGCTAGTGGTTTGCGTGTAGCGGGAGGGTCGGACGGGGAGCTGTTTTTT.

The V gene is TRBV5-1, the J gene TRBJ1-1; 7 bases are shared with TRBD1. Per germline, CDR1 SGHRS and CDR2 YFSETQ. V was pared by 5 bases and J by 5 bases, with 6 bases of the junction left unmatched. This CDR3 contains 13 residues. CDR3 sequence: CASSRGQWTEAFF. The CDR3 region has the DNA TGCGCCAGCAGTAGGGGGCAGTGGACTGAAGCTTTCTTT.

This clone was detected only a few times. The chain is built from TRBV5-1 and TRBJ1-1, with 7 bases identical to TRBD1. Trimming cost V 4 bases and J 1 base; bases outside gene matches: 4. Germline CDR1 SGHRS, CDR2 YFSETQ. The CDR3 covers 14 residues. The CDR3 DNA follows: TGCGCCAGCAGCATGCAGGGGGGGAACACTGAAGCTTTCTTT. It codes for CASSMQGGNTEAFF.